These T cell receptor beta chains were read from a single sample in a study of T cell changes during pregnancy in multiple sclerosis. Here immunoSEQ multiplex PCR was the method, and the copy in TCRdb shows in-frame clones only, minus some. The table lists 30,000 to 40,000 clones, 91% of them singletons. Sequenced here: CD8+ T cells from peripheral blood mononuclear cells, sampled in the second trimester of pregnancy. The receptors stem from a female donor with multiple sclerosis, enrolled in a pregnancy study. CDR3s include the opening cysteine and the closing phenylalanine or tryptophan. Clone size is stated in some rows and not others, as once, few, many or a class when expanded.

V gene	J gene	clone size	CDR3 protein
TRBV29-1	TRBJ1-2	-	CSTWGQGAVGYGYTF
TRBV29-1	TRBJ1-2	-	CSVDPLWGQGDSRDTF
TRBV7-9	TRBJ2-3	-	CASSLSSGRVTDTQYF
TRBV2	TRBJ2-7	-	CASSEGTSGRIAEQYF
TRBV5-5	TRBJ2-7	-	CASSLLLAGEFPPATEQYF
TRBV4-1	TRBJ2-2	-	CASSQGVKLNTGELFF
TRBV6-1	TRBJ2-7	-	CASSEGLGFRVKKDEQYF
TRBV5-6	TRBJ1-1	-	CASLYGNTEAFF
TRBV2	TRBJ2-1	-	CASRLAGVYNEQFF
TRBV13	TRBJ1-2	-	CASSGGTERYGYTF
TRBV13	TRBJ2-5	once	CASSKLATYPSQYF
TRBV19	TRBJ1-3	-	CASRFPGPGNTIYF
TRBV29-1	TRBJ1-2	once	CSVIHPIGGERGYTF
TRBV5-4	TRBJ2-6	-	CASSQIGGFGANVLTF
TRBV7-9	TRBJ2-2	-	CASNLAGDGELFF
TRBV6-6	TRBJ2-1	-	CASSTRTDEQFF
TRBV4-2	TRBJ2-5	-	CASSPRPSGGPETQYF
TRBV30	TRBJ1-3	-	CAWNSAGNTIYF
TRBV9	TRBJ1-2	-	CASSSLVYGYTF
TRBV11-2	TRBJ2-7	-	CASSARTGTYEQYF
TRBV27	TRBJ2-7	few	CASTGLLPYEQYF
TRBV11-2	TRBJ2-7	-	CASSFGGAGGSHEQYF
TRBV10-3	TRBJ2-3	once	CAISEIARDTQYF
TRBV5-1	TRBJ2-5	-	CASRTGTSGVYQETQYF
TRBV5-1	TRBJ1-2	-	CASSLTGREVYGYTF
TRBV11-3	TRBJ1-1	-	CASSPVPIQRNTEAFF
TRBV9	TRBJ1-1	-	CASSVEVFPTGTNTEAFF
TRBV10-3	TRBJ1-1	-	CAISEARDRGYQNTEAFF
TRBV5-1	TRBJ2-2	-	CASSVPGQGLGTNTGELFF
TRBV7-2	TRBJ2-7	-	CASSPVRASGTYEQYF
TRBV23-1	TRBJ1-2	-	CASSHGRDFNGYTF
TRBV7-8	TRBJ1-5	few	CASSFYRFNQPQHF
TRBV7-9	TRBJ2-7	-	CASSFVAGPYEQYF
TRBV4-1	TRBJ2-1	-	CASSLLLAGGTPEQFF
TRBV9	TRBJ2-1	-	CASSLRYDEQFF
TRBV9	TRBJ2-7	once	CASSVAAGTYEQYF
TRBV9	TRBJ2-5	-	CASSVTGLLQETQYF
TRBV7-9	TRBJ2-5	-	CASIPGEMEETQYF
TRBV27	TRBJ2-1	-	CASSLLEGTPYNEQFF
TRBV28	TRBJ2-7	-	CASSLSYRDTSYEQYF
TRBV27	TRBJ2-6	-	CASSSRGGANVLTF
TRBV4-1	TRBJ1-2	-	CASSQGAQVNYGYTF
TRBV19	TRBJ1-1	once	CASSMSDTANTEAFF
TRBV4-1	TRBJ2-4	-	CASSRASPGTSGENIQYF
TRBV7-2	TRBJ1-3	-	CASSWLGPGNTIYF
TRBV19	TRBJ1-5	once	CASSLTGGSNQPQHF
TRBV27	TRBJ1-2	once	CASSLSVGEGLNYGYTF
TRBV4-3	TRBJ2-7	-	CASSQDREGGEQYF
TRBV4-2	TRBJ1-6	-	CASSQERNSPLHF
TRBV29-1	TRBJ2-3	-	CSVGDRETDTQYF
TRBV15	TRBJ2-1	-	CATSRVRRGGANNEQFF
TRBV10-3	TRBJ1-1	-	CAADRGANTEAFF
TRBV11-2	TRBJ2-5	once	CASSSRLIQETQYF
TRBV30	TRBJ2-5	-	CAWSVLASETQYF
TRBV4-3	TRBJ2-7	-	CASSQDTSGTGSSYEQYF
TRBV7-2	TRBJ2-7	medium-sized	CASSPMIGTGREQYF
TRBV9	TRBJ2-3	once	CASSVRGHTDTQYF
TRBV29-1	TRBJ1-2	once	CSLRIAGGYTF
TRBV18	TRBJ2-7	-	CASSPRQGPYEQYF